This entry lists 7 T cell receptor beta chains sequenced from one sample in a study of T cell responses to AZD1222 COVID-19 vaccine (dated by TCRdb to the early 2020s). The time point label here, explained by the study, means: baseline before first vaccination. Receptor libraries were prepared by the immunoSEQ multiplex PCR assay. In its TCRdb copy, this immuneACCESS table keeps in-frame sequences only and misses some clones. Where compared with another copy, unresolved V genes explain less than half of these, and the others have no known cause. The sample table holds 150,000 to 180,000 clones, of which over 85% were seen once. Under 20% of the sample is held by the ten biggest clonotypes. The source material was peripheral blood, sampled on day 0 of AZD1222 vaccination. These receptors all stem from an adult in good health.

This chain connects TRBV5-4 to TRBJ2-7; D call uncertain. Germline loops: CDR1 SGHNT, CDR2 YYREEE (reference sequence). V lost 4 bases to trimming and J lost 5 bases, with 28 bases between them. The CDR3 contains 18 residues. The CDR3 spells CASSPGHGILPLLHEQYF. The CDR3 nucleotides read TGTGCCAGCAGCCCCGGGCACGGAATCCTTCCCCTCCTCCACGAGCAGTACTTC.

The chain couples TRBV16 to TRBJ1-2; tentatively, D is TRBD1 (6 bases). Between the trimmed V and J ends, which lost 1 base and 0 bases, there was a span of 12 bases. The CDR3 has 16 residues. Per the germline V gene, CDR1 is KGHSY and CDR2 is FQNENV. CDR3: CASSQFVQGTNYGYTF. The CDR3 DNA reads as TGTGCCAGCAGCCAATTTGTCCAGGGGACTAACTATGGCTACACCTTC.

With regard to this clone: Other nucleotide sequences in the sample specify the same CDR3. The chain is built from TRBV2 and TRBJ1-1, with 7 bases lining up with TRBD1. Per germline, CDR1 SNHLY and CDR2 FYNNEI. V was pared by 6 bases and J by 0 bases, with 1 base of the junction left unmatched. The CDR3 is 13 amino acids. In DNA form, the CDR3 reads TGTGCCAGCAGCGGACAGGTGAACACTGAAGCTTTCTTT. This encodes CASSGQVNTEAFF.

This CDR3 reads CASSPSQTGNEQFF. Written as DNA, the CDR3 is TGTGCCAGCAGCCCCTCACAGACTGGCAATGAGCAGTTCTTC. The chain employs TRBV14 and TRBJ2-1, with D unresolved. V lost 4 bases and J lost 6, with 13 bases in between. CDR3 size: 14 residues. From germline, CDR1 is SGHDN and CDR2 FVKESK.

Here the CDR3 DNA reads TGTGCCAGCACCTGGGACACTGAAGCTTTCTTT. This translates into CASTWDTEAFF. This sequence joins TRBV6-4 and TRBJ1-1; D call uncertain. Germline V gives CDR1 MRHNA, CDR2 SNTAGT. CDR3 length: 11 residues. V was pared by 7 bases and J by 3 bases, with 6 bases between.

This chain joins TRBV27 and TRBJ2-5; possibly TRBD2 for D (8 bases). V was trimmed by 7 bases and J by 4 bases, leaving 16 bases between them. The CDR3 loop spans 14 amino acids. Germline CDR1 and CDR2: MNHEY and SMNVEV (reference sequence). The DNA for the CDR3 is TGTGCCAGCATGCGGGGGGCAGGGGGAGAGACCCAGTACTTC. Its translation: CASMRGAGGETQYF.

V is TRBV9 and J is TRBJ2-2; D is undetermined. CDR3 length: 11 amino acids. Trimming removed 4 bases at V and 7 bases at J, with 5 bases between. Germline V lookup: CDR1 SGDLS, CDR2 YYNGEE. CDR3 DNA sequence: TGTGCCAGCAGCCAACTCGGGGAGCTGTTTTTT. Amino acids: CASSQLGELFF.